This is a list of T cell receptor beta chains from one sample in a study of OX40 agonist ivuxolimab in advanced cancers. The repertoire was sequenced with immunoSEQ multiplex PCR; TCRdb's copy has only in-frame clones and lacks some. The sample lists 70,000 to 85,000 clones; about 88% were seen once. Sequencing used CD4+ or CD8+ T cells sorted from blood, obtained in a trial of the OX40 agonist ivuxolimab. These receptors were obtained from an adult with an advanced solid tumor such as melanoma, head and neck, liver or kidney cancer. Each CDR3 is given with its conserved first and last residue. The D gene is left open where the match is weak. Clone size, where shown, is once, few, many, or a class for clones that have expanded.

v_gene,j_gene,d_gene,abundance,CDR3aa,CDR3nt
TRBV10-3,TRBJ2-2,NA,NA,CAISESTVGGELFF,TGTGCCATCAGTGAGTCGACAGTCGGCGGGGAGCTGTTTTTT
TRBV2,TRBJ1-1,NA,NA,CASSAEGNTEAFF,TGTGCCAGCAGTGCAGAAGGGAACACTGAAGCTTTCTTT
TRBV15,TRBJ2-1,NA,NA,CATSPPPYNEQFF,TGTGCCACCTCCCCCCCTCCATACAATGAGCAGTTCTTC
TRBV9,TRBJ2-1,TRBD2,NA,CASSATSGNNEQFF,TGTGCCAGCAGCGCAACTAGCGGGAACAATGAGCAGTTCTTC
TRBV4-2,TRBJ2-7,NA,NA,CASSPPGSSYEQYF,TGTGCCAGCAGCCCCCCTGGGAGCTCCTACGAGCAGTACTTC
TRBV14,TRBJ1-2,TRBD1,few,CASSQGGQNYGYTF,TGTGCCAGCAGCCAAGGGGGACAGAACTATGGCTACACCTTC
TRBV28,TRBJ2-5,NA,once,CASSLDQETQYF,TGTGCCAGCAGTTTGGACCAAGAGACCCAGTACTTC
TRBV5-1,TRBJ1-1,TRBD1,NA,CASSGTGTGGASEAFF,TGCGCCAGCAGCGGCACCGGGACAGGGGGCGCAAGTGAAGCTTTCTTT
TRBV7-7,TRBJ2-1,TRBD2,once,CASSLGLAAYNEQFF,TGTGCCAGCAGCTTAGGACTAGCGGCTTACAATGAGCAGTTCTTC
TRBV27,TRBJ2-7,NA,NA,CASSLNYRTSYEQYF,TGTGCCAGCAGTTTAAATTACAGGACGTCCTACGAGCAGTACTTC
TRBV9,TRBJ2-3,NA,NA,CASSAGRDTYTDTQYF,TGTGCCAGCAGCGCCGGCCGGGACACCTACACAGATACGCAGTATTTT
TRBV7-2,TRBJ2-5,NA,NA,CASSQIAQETQYF,TGTGCCAGCAGCCAAATAGCCCAAGAGACCCAGTACTTC
TRBV28,TRBJ1-4,NA,once,CAHVGGLGEKLFF,TGTGCCCACGTAGGGGGGCTGGGTGAAAAACTGTTTTTT
TRBV28,TRBJ1-6,NA,NA,CASGQTPLHF,TGTGCCAGCGGGCAAACACCCCTCCACTTT
TRBV9,TRBJ2-5,TRBD2,NA,CASSPRISSGQETQYF,TGTGCCAGCAGCCCGCGGATATCTAGCGGGCAAGAGACCCAGTACTTC
TRBV7-2,TRBJ2-1,NA,NA,CASSFYTREEQFF,TGTGCCAGCAGCTTTTATACTAGGGAAGAGCAGTTCTTC
TRBV27,TRBJ2-1,NA,NA,CASSRTRIAATYNEQFF,TGTGCCAGCAGCCGCACCCGGATAGCGGCGACCTACAATGAGCAGTTCTTC
TRBV5-4,TRBJ2-7,NA,NA,CASSFLGAREQYF,TGTGCCAGCAGCTTCCTGGGGGCGCGGGAGCAGTACTTC
TRBV29-1,TRBJ2-3,TRBD1,NA,CSARTGGQDTQYF,TGCAGCGCTAGGACAGGGGGACAAGATACGCAGTATTTT
TRBV18,TRBJ2-7,NA,NA,CASSFEREILSYEQYF,TGTGCCAGCTCATTCGAGAGGGAGATACTCTCCTACGAGCAGTACTTC
TRBV6-6,TRBJ1-1,NA,NA,CASTHGVVPEAFF,TGTGCCAGCACCCACGGGGTAGTGCCTGAAGCTTTCTTT
TRBV11-2,TRBJ1-1,NA,once,CASSLSTGRNTEAFF,TGTGCCAGCAGCTTGAGTACAGGTCGCAACACTGAAGCTTTCTTT
TRBV11-3,TRBJ1-1,NA,NA,CASSLRAEAFF,TGTGCCAGCAGCTTAAGGGCTGAAGCTTTCTTT
TRBV5-4,TRBJ1-1,TRBD1,NA,CASSHRQGAGTEAFF,TGTGCCAGCAGCCACAGACAGGGGGCAGGAACTGAAGCTTTCTTT
TRBV11-3,TRBJ2-3,TRBD2,NA,CASSSLRGVYTDTQYF,TGTGCCAGCAGCTCCCTTCGGGGGGTCTACACAGATACGCAGTATTTT
TRBV7-8,TRBJ1-4,NA,NA,CASSLRIGVDGEKLFF,TGTGCCAGCAGCTTACGTATCGGGGTCGACGGTGAAAAACTGTTTTTT
TRBV6-1,TRBJ2-5,TRBD1,NA,CATRASGQGRETQYF,TGTGCCACAAGGGCGTCCGGACAGGGGCGAGAGACCCAGTACTTC
TRBV4-1,TRBJ1-5,NA,few,CASSQGLQSNQPQHF,TGCGCCAGCAGCCAAGGGCTACAGAGCAATCAGCCCCAGCATTTT
TRBV19,TRBJ2-5,TRBD1,NA,CASSGDRVRETQYF,TGTGCCAGTAGCGGAGACAGGGTGAGGGAGACCCAGTACTTC
TRBV5-1,TRBJ2-5,NA,NA,CASRMYQETQYF,TGCGCCAGCCGGATGTACCAAGAGACCCAGTACTTC
TRBV7-2,TRBJ1-1,NA,NA,CASTQDSLNTEAFF,TGTGCCAGCACCCAGGACAGCCTGAACACTGAAGCTTTCTTT
TRBV19,TRBJ2-7,NA,NA,CASRQGPYEQYF,TGTGCCAGTAGACAGGGCCCCTACGAGCAGTACTTC
TRBV10-2,TRBJ2-3,TRBD2,NA,CASRLAGEANTQYF,TGCGCCAGCAGACTAGCGGGAGAAGCGAATACGCAGTATTTT
TRBV7-9,TRBJ1-1,NA,NA,CASSLAGYTEAFF,TGTGCCAGCAGCTTGGCCGGGTACACTGAAGCTTTCTTT
TRBV2,TRBJ2-5,TRBD2,NA,CASSDNGGGTQYF,TGTGCCAGCAGTGACAACGGGGGGGGGACCCAGTACTTC
TRBV19,TRBJ2-5,TRBD2,NA,CASSKGLAGKQETQYF,TGTGCCAGTAGTAAAGGACTAGCGGGAAAACAAGAGACCCAGTACTTC
TRBV14,TRBJ2-7,TRBD1,NA,CASSQRDSYEQYF,TGTGCCAGCAGCCAAAGGGACAGCTACGAGCAGTACTTC
TRBV7-6,TRBJ1-2,NA,NA,CASSLQGLDYGYTF,TGTGCCAGCAGCCTGCAGGGGCTAGACTATGGCTACACCTTC
TRBV13,TRBJ2-3,NA,once,CASSYYTDTQYF,TGTGCCAGCAGCTACTACACAGATACGCAGTATTTT
TRBV5-4,TRBJ2-1,TRBD2,NA,CASRGGASGRGSSYNEQFF,TGTGCCAGCCGTGGTGGCGCTAGCGGGAGGGGAAGCTCCTACAATGAGCAGTTCTTC